The 25 T cell receptor beta chains presented below share a single source sample, sequenced in a study of Ad26.COV2.S vaccination and SARS-CoV-2 variants. Treatment indicated: 15 to 20 received Ad26.COV2.S at low or high dose, single or two shots; 5 received placebo; per-sample allocation not given. Specimens were obtained on day 63 following the first vaccine or placebo injection. The table came from immunoSEQ multiplex PCR; TCRdb's copy has only in-frame clones and leaves some out. The sample has roughly 460,000 clones, about 89% seen once. The source material was peripheral blood, sampled in a trial of Ad26.COV2.S vaccine versus placebo. These receptors originate from a person between 18 and 65 years old who received the Ad26.COV2.S COVID-19 vaccine or a placebo.

This sequence joins TRBV15 and TRBJ2-2; TRBD2 might be the D (5 bases). Deletions cut 4 bases from V and 7 bases from J, with 7 bases between. The germline gives CDR1 LNHNV, CDR2 YYDKDF (reference sequence). This CDR3 is built from 12 residues. Written as DNA, the CDR3 is TGTGCCACCAGCACCCGGGGCGGGGAGCTGTTTTTT. Protein sequence: CATSTRGGELFF.

The chain has TRBV30 and TRBJ1-4, with unresolved D. The V and J ends lost 6 bases and 0 bases respectively, with 11 bases between them. The CDR3 loop spans 14 amino acids. The germline V gene has CDR1 GTSNPN and CDR2 SVGIG (reference sequence). The CDR3 loop reads CACSNRPTNEKLFF. CDR3 nucleotide sequence: TGTGCCTGCTCCAACCGACCAACTAATGAAAAACTGTTTTTT.

Only a few counts were recorded for this clone. The rearrangement uses TRBV19 and TRBJ2-7; tentatively, D is TRBD1 (6 bases). The CDR3 runs 13 residues. The germline gives CDR1 LNHDA, CDR2 SQIVND (reference sequence). V was trimmed by 3 bases and J by 4 bases, leaving 10 bases between them. The CDR3 spells CASSITGSYEQYF. DNA of the CDR3: TGTGCCAGTAGTATTACAGGGAGTTACGAGCAGTACTTC.

The rearrangement joins TRBV6-5 to TRBJ2-1; a possible D gene is TRBD1 (5 bases). CDR1 is MNHEY and CDR2 is SVGAGI in the germline V gene. Deletions cut 2 bases from V and 4 bases from J, with 15 bases between. The length of the CDR3 is 16 residues. CDR3 DNA: TGTGCCAGCAGTTACGGGTTCAGGGAACTATACAATGAGCAGTTCTTC. Translated, it gives CASSYGFRELYNEQFF.

This clone was seen once. The J gene is TRBJ2-1, the V gene TRBV4-1; 8 positions match TRBD2. J was trimmed by 5 bases and V by 2 bases; bases with no gene match: 8. The V gene's germline CDR1 is MGHRA and CDR2 YSYEKL. The CDR3 spans 16 residues. Here the CDR3 reads CASSQSPGLVNNEQFF. As DNA, the CDR3 is TGCGCCAGCAGCCAAAGCCCGGGACTAGTAAACAATGAGCAGTTCTTC.

The J gene is TRBJ2-1, the V gene TRBV29-1, with TRBD2 matching 9 bases. The length of the CDR3 is 16 residues. With 2 bases clipped from V and 9 bases from J, the junction kept 14 bases outside the gene matches. Germline values: CDR1 SQVTM, CDR2 ANQGSEA. Here the CDR3 reads CSVEPAGGGAMSEQFF. For the CDR3, the DNA is TGCAGCGTTGAACCCGCCGGCGGGGGGGCAATGTCTGAGCAGTTCTTC.

Details on this clone: The junction does not match germline at one end; this may be a read error. J is TRBJ2-3 and V is TRBV12-3 or TRBV12-4, with 11 bases aligning to TRBD1. The CDR3 runs to 12 residues. CDR3 nucleotides: TGTGCCAGCGCCCGGGACAGGGGGTCGTCTTTCTTT. Its translation is CASARDRGSSFF.

V usage is TRBV6-2 or TRBV6-3 and J usage is TRBJ1-3; D not certain. Per the germline V gene, CDR1 is MNHEY and CDR2 is SVGEGT. The CDR3 sequence is 13 residues long. The V end lost 6 bases, the J end lost 0 bases, and 6 bases lay between the germline ends. The CDR3 DNA follows: TGTGCCAGCAGCTGGAACTCTGGAAACACCATATATTTT. Its protein is CASSWNSGNTIYF.

V gene TRBV25-1 combines with J gene TRBJ1-2, with 12 bases aligning to TRBD1. From germline, CDR1 is MGHDK and CDR2 SYGVNS. Trimming at V came to 1 base and at J to 6 bases, leaving 6 bases not matched to a gene. This CDR3 comprises 16 residues. In nucleotides, the CDR3 is TGTGCCAGCAGTGAATCCCCGGGACAGGGGGCCGATGGCTACACCTTC. Encoded protein: CASSESPGQGADGYTF.

The V gene is TRBV10-1, the J gene TRBJ2-7; a possible D gene is TRBD1 (6 bases). This CDR3 contains 12 residues. In germline, CDR1 is WNHNN, CDR2 SYGVQD (reference sequence). V was trimmed by 4 bases and J by 3 bases, leaving 7 bases between them. In DNA, the CDR3 is TGCGCCAGCAGTGGACAGGACTACGAGCAGTACTTC. It is translated as CASSGQDYEQYF.

Comments on this clone: Additional DNA sequences in this sample encode the identical CDR3. The chain combines TRBV15 with TRBJ2-1; 7 positions match TRBD2. The CDR3 extends over 16 amino acids. V lost 1 base and J lost 0; bases outside the gene matches: 3. Germline V CDR1 and CDR2: LNHNV, YYDKDF (reference sequence). The DNA for the CDR3 is TGTGCCACCAGCAGAGCCCGCGGGAGCTCCTACAATGAGCAGTTCTTC. The encoded protein is CATSRARGSSYNEQFF. Looking up the rest from reference TRBV15 and TRBJ2-1 gives the full variable domain: DAMVIQNPRYQVTQFGKPVTLSCSQTLNHNVMYWYQQKSSQAPKLLFHYYDKDFNNEADTPDNFQSRRPNTSFCFLDIRSPGLGDTAMYLCATSRARGSSYNEQFFGPGTRLTVL.

This clone was counted a single time. V and J are TRBV3-1 (or the pseudogene TRBV3-2) and TRBJ1-2; the match to TRBD1 covers 8 bases. The length of the CDR3 is 15 residues. Looked up from germline, CDR1 is LGHDT and CDR2 is YNNKEL (reference sequence). Trimming removed 0 bases from V and 8 bases from J; junction bases left unmatched: 8. As DNA, the CDR3 is TGTGCCAGCAGCCAAGATACAGGGGGAAGCGGAGGCTACACCTTC. It specifies CASSQDTGGSGGYTF.

V and J are TRBV12-3 or TRBV12-4 and TRBJ2-7; a weak D match, TRBD1 (6 bases). There are 13 residues in the CDR3. V lost 6 bases and J 5 bases, leaving 14 bases between the germline ends. CDR3 nucleotide sequence: TGTGCCAGCAGCAGAGGGACATACGACGAGCAGTACTTC. Residues: CASSRGTYDEQYF.

The rearrangement joins TRBV27 to TRBJ2-3; tentative D call: TRBD2 (6 bases). The V end lost 7 bases, the J end lost 6 bases, and 8 bases lay between the germline ends. The CDR3 length is 11 residues. CDR1 and CDR2 (germline): MNHEY, SMNVEV (reference sequence). This CDR3 is CASKAGDTQYF. The CDR3, as DNA: TGTGCCAGCAAGGCGGGGGATACGCAGTATTTT.

The chain has TRBV9 and TRBJ2-1; unclear D gene. Germline CDR1 and CDR2: SGDLS and YYNGEE. The CDR3 spans 15 residues. The V end was cut by 0 bases, the J end by 4 bases, with 11 bases between. The CDR3 spells CASSVGGRQYNEQFF. CDR3 coding DNA: TGTGCCAGCAGCGTAGGTGGCAGGCAATACAATGAGCAGTTCTTC.

CDR3 sequence: CASNPSGRATGELFF. CDR3 bases: TGTGCCAGCAACCCTAGCGGGAGGGCAACCGGGGAGCTGTTTTTT. The chain joins TRBV6-6 to TRBJ2-2, with 12 bases aligning to TRBD2. J gave up 5 bases and V 7 bases, and 5 bases lay outside the gene matches. Germline CDR1 reads MNHNY; CDR2 reads SVGAGI (reference sequence). This CDR3 has 15 amino acids.

This clone was recorded once. The chain combines TRBV7-4 with TRBJ2-5; a weak D match, TRBD2 (5 bases). This CDR3 comprises 18 residues. CDR1 and CDR2 (germline): SGHVT, SQSDAQ. V lost 4 bases and J 2 bases, leaving 23 bases between the germline ends. Written as DNA, the CDR3 is TGTGCCAGCAGCTACAGTTTATCTAGCTGTAGAGATCAAGAGACCCAGTACTTC. Translation gives CASSYSLSSCRDQETQYF.

The chain is built from TRBV24-1 and TRBJ2-1; the match to TRBD2 covers 10 bases. CDR1 and CDR2 from the germline V gene are KGHDR and SFDVKD. V trimming: 4 bases; J trimming: 1 base; junction bases outside the gene matches: 3. The length of the CDR3 is 16 residues. The CDR3 DNA follows: TGTGCCACCAGTGACCCTAGCGGGAGATCCTACAATGAGCAGTTCTTC. Its translation: CATSDPSGRSYNEQFF.

The chain carries TRBV11-2 and TRBJ1-2, with 8 bases fitting TRBD1. Germline CDR1 and CDR2: SGHAT and FQNNGV. V gave up 5 bases and J gave up 3 bases; unmatched junction bases: 8. The CDR3 sequence is 15 residues long. CDR3: CASSLLDRADYGYTF. The CDR3 region has the DNA TGTGCCAGCAGCCTACTGGACAGGGCTGACTATGGCTACACCTTC.

The chain carries TRBV20-1 and TRBJ1-2, with TRBD1 as a possible D gene (5 bases). This CDR3 has 13 amino acids. Trimming stripped 3 bases from V and 2 bases from J, with 10 bases between. The germline CDR1 and CDR2 sequences are DFQATT and SNEGSKA (reference sequence). The CDR3 reads CSASQGPNYGYTF. CDR3 DNA: TGCAGTGCTAGTCAGGGTCCGAACTATGGCTACACCTTC.

The sample holds a few counts of this clone. The J gene is TRBJ1-1, the V gene TRBV7-6, with D possibly TRBD1 on 5 matching bases. CDR1 and CDR2 from the germline V gene are SGHVS and FNYEAQ. This CDR3 comprises 15 residues. Trimming took 5 bases from V and 4 from J, leaving 17 bases between them. CDR3 DNA: TGTGCCAGCAGCCGAGGGCCAGCGAGGGGCACTGAAGCTTTCTTT. Its translation: CASSRGPARGTEAFF.

This clone was observed a single time. The CDR3 region is CASSYGMAGGLWEQYF. CDR3 in DNA: TGTGCCAGCAGTTACGGAATGGCAGGGGGTCTATGGGAGCAGTACTTC. The chain links TRBV6-5 to TRBJ2-7; 7 bases agree with TRBD1. The CDR3 has 16 amino acids. J gave up 7 bases and V 2 bases, and 14 bases lay outside the gene matches. Germline V gives CDR1 MNHEY, CDR2 SVGAGI.

Points on this clone: Other DNA sequences in this specimen translate into the identical CDR3. The chain has TRBV6-5 and TRBJ2-7; 10 nucleotides match TRBD2. The CDR3 sequence is 15 residues long. Germline CDR1 and CDR2: MNHEY and SVGAGI. Trimming cost V 0 bases and J 3 bases; bases outside gene matches: 2. CDR3 coding DNA: TGTGCCAGCAGTTACTCCGCTAGCGGGGGCTACGAGCAGTACTTC. Its protein product is CASSYSASGGYEQYF.

V is TRBV2 and J is TRBJ1-3; D may be TRBD1 (6 bases). CDR3 size: 14 residues. With 6 bases removed from V and 4 bases from J, the gap between germline ends came to 13 bases. Per germline, CDR1 SNHLY and CDR2 FYNNEI. Here the CDR3 reads CASRVGASGNTIYF. CDR3 sequence (DNA): TGTGCCAGCAGGGTGGGGGCGTCCGGAAACACCATATATTTT.

The chain uses TRBV5-8 and TRBJ2-1; D gene uncertain. V was shortened by 0 bases and J by 5 bases, with 6 bases between the two germline ends. Germline values: CDR1 SGHTS, CDR2 YDEGEE. The CDR3 consists of 13 residues. The CDR3 DNA reads as TGTGCCAGCAGCTTGGGTGATAACAATGAGCAGTTCTTC. This codes for CASSLGDNNEQFF.